Listed here are 22 T cell receptor beta chains from one sample, sequenced in a study of tumor-infiltrating lymphocytes in primary liver carcinoma. Co-extraction yielded RNA and DNA from roughly 20-30 mg of unsorted bulk tissue. A primer matching the constant region was used to make TCR beta cDNA from approximately 500 ng of total RNA. Amplification in three nested multiplex PCR rounds with slightly modified ARM-PCR gave rise to TCR beta libraries. For roughly 10 cycles apiece, the opening two PCR rounds ran with TRBV1-TRBV30 forward primers and a C-beta reverse primer. From the multiplex PCR reads, TCRdb called clonotypes with MiXCR, one entry per CDR3 protein. Of around 50,000 distinct CDR3 sequences listed, roughly 77% are singletons. Sequencing was done on a sample of liver tumor tissue from sampling region 3. Subset: tumor region T3, left-lateral pole. These receptors were obtained from a man aged 35-49 years with primary liver carcinoma and hepatitis B virus infection.

For this clonotype: Its ends do not fully match the called genes, so a read error is possible. The chain is built from TRBV29-1 and TRBJ2-5; TRBD2 matches at 7 bases. Germline loops: CDR1 SQVTM, CDR2 ANQGSEA. This CDR3 has 17 residues. The chain's CDR3 is CSVEETTSRKVAETRYF. In DNA, the CDR3 is TGCAGCGTTGAAGAGACGACTAGCAGGAAAGTTGCAGAGACCCGGTACTTC.

This clonotype appeared many times. This rearrangement joins TRBV4-1 to TRBJ2-7, with TRBD1 identical over 8 bases. With 4 bases clipped from V and 3 bases from J, the junction kept 8 bases outside the gene matches. The CDR3 runs to 15 residues. Germline V CDR1 and CDR2: MGHRA, YSYEKL. In nucleotides, the CDR3 is TGCGCCAGCAGCCTCGGGACAGGAGGCCACTACGAGCAGTACTTC. As protein: CASSLGTGGHYEQYF.

Note on this clonotype: The germline gene is not matched at one end of the junction; a read error may be the cause. The chain couples TRBV30 to TRBJ2-1; perhaps D is TRBD1 or TRBD2 (5 bases each). Germline V gene sequence: CDR1 GTSNPN, CDR2 SVGIG (reference sequence). The CDR3 is 12 amino acids. The CDR3 nucleotides read TGTACCTGGAGCCCGAGGGGTTGGGAACAGTTCTTC. Translating it yields CTWSPRGWEQFF.

As for this clonotype: The CDR3 ends on some other residue instead of the conserved phenylalanine or tryptophan, so this is likely a read error. This chain connects TRBV11-2 to TRBJ2-1; D might be TRBD2 (6 bases). There are 18 residues in the CDR3. The V end was cut by 3 bases, the J end by 4 bases, with 22 bases between. The V gene's germline CDR1 is SGHAT and CDR2 FQNNGV. DNA for the CDR3: TGTGCCAGCAGCTTTGACCCTATGAGGACCGGGAGTTACAATGAGCAGTTCCTT. Its protein is CASSFDPMRTGSYNEQFL.

Points on this clonotype: The CDR3 ends on some other residue instead of the conserved phenylalanine or tryptophan, so this is likely a read error. The DNA is omitted, as the CDR3 cannot be located on it reliably, and the CDR3 follows TCRdb's listing. The CDR3 is CATSMGLPHFS. V usage is TRBV6-6 and J usage is TRBJ2-1; the tabulated D call, TRBD2, remains unverified against the DNA. The CDR3 spans 11 amino acids, including both terminal residues. Germline-derived CDR1 and CDR2 are MNHNY and SVGAGI (reference sequence).

Of note for this clonotype: Germline and junction disagree at one end, which may indicate a read error. This sequence joins TRBV11-2 and TRBJ2-3, with 8 bases aligning to TRBD2. The CDR3 totals 14 residues. Per germline, CDR1 SGHAT and CDR2 FQNNGV. The CDR3 DNA reads TGTCCCAGCAGTCCAGCGGGAGAGCCAGATACGCAGTATTTT. Its protein is CPSSPAGEPDTQYF.

Details on this clonotype: The conserved phenylalanine or tryptophan normally closing the CDR3 is absent here, so this likely arose from a read error. V usage is TRBV23-1 and J usage is TRBJ2-7; D may be TRBD2 (6 bases). TRBV23-1 is marked as an open reading frame, function uncertain. Trimming took 5 bases from V and 1 from J, leaving 12 bases between them. This CDR3 has 14 amino acids. This chain's CDR3 is CASSVGTPSYEQYL. In DNA form, the CDR3 reads TGCGCCAGCAGTGTCGGGACTCCTTCCTACGAGCAGTACCTC.

Comment on this clonotype: A junction boundary mismatches the germline segment, possibly from a read error. The genes are TRBV28 and TRBJ2-1; weak D call: TRBD2 (5 bases). The CDR3 consists of 14 residues. Germline lookup yields CDR1 MDHEN and CDR2 SYDVKM. CDR3 sequence: CTSGGRTVYNEQFF. CDR3 nucleotide sequence: TGTACCAGCGGAGGCCGGACGGTGTACAATGAACAGTTCTTC. The full variable domain, rest sourced from reference TRBV28 and TRBJ2-1, is DVKVTQSSRYLVKRTGEKVFLECVQDMDHENMFWYRQDPGLGLRLIYFSYDVKMKEKGDIPEGYSVSREKKERFSLILESASTNQTSMYLCTSGGRTVYNEQFFGPGTRLTVL.

Note on this clonotype: A much larger clonotype is one base distant, so this may be a read error. The chain employs TRBV6-2 or TRBV6-3 and TRBJ2-7; a weak D match, TRBD1 (6 bases). This CDR3 spans 15 amino acids. Trimming took off 7 bases at V and 5 bases at J, with 21 bases between the two ends. Germline V gene lookup returns CDR1 MNHEY and CDR2 SVGEGT. CDR3 sequence: CASIQNLTGINEQYF. The CDR3, as DNA: TGTGCCAGCATCCAAAACCTTACAGGGATCAACGAGCAGTACTTC.

About this clonotype: The CDR3 carries no conserved terminal phenylalanine or tryptophan, so it likely arises from a read error. The limits of the CDR3 on the DNA are not certain, so only TCRdb's listed CDR3 is given. This chain joins TRBV11-2 and TRBJ2-7; no DNA check was done on the table's D call, TRBD2. A total of 15 residues make up the CDR3, ends included. Germline lookup yields CDR1 SGHAT and CDR2 FQNNGV. CDR3 protein: CANSQYSGGGYELYS.

The chain combines TRBV28 with TRBJ2-7; TRBD1 matches 7 bases. The CDR3 loop spans 14 amino acids. Germline values: CDR1 MDHEN, CDR2 SYDVKM. Losses at the gene ends were 10 bases for V and 3 bases for J; bases not matched to a gene: 12. The CDR3 nucleotides read TGTGCCATGACCAAGGGGGCAGGGGGCTACGAGCAGTACTTC. It specifies CAMTKGAGGYEQYF.

Points on this clonotype: A junction end diverges from the germline sequence, so it may reflect a read error. The chain joins TRBV4-1 to TRBJ2-7, with 7 nucleotides matching TRBD2. The CDR3 contains 15 residues. Per the germline V gene, CDR1 is MGHRA and CDR2 is YSYEKL. The DNA for the CDR3 is TGCACCAGCAACCAAGAGAGGGGAGGGAGGTACGAGCAGTACTTC. As protein: CTSNQERGGRYEQYF.

In regard to this clonotype: One end of the junction does not line up with germline, which may come from a read error. The gene calls are TRBV11-2 and TRBJ2-2; TRBD1 is a possible D gene (6 bases). Germline-derived CDR1 and CDR2 are SGHAT and FQNNGV. This CDR3 comprises 14 residues. The CDR3 protein is CASSIQIGGGELIF. The CDR3 region has the DNA TGTGCCAGCAGCATCCAGATAGGGGGTGGGGAGCTGATTTTT.

This clonotype is medium-sized (0.01 to 0.1%) by share. The J gene is TRBJ1-1, the V gene TRBV11-1, with no clear D. Germline V CDR1 and CDR2: SGHAT, FQDESV (reference sequence). The length of the CDR3 is 13 residues. The V end was cut by 4 bases, the J end by 0 bases, with 6 bases between. The CDR3 nucleotides read TGTGCCAGCAGCTCGACCTTGAACACTGAAGCTTTCTTT. Translating it yields CASSSTLNTEAFF.

As concerns this clonotype: In this CDR3 the conserved last residue, phenylalanine or tryptophan, is missing, so a read error is likely. The rearrangement links TRBV5-1 to TRBJ2-1; TRBD1 agrees at 10 bases. Germline values: CDR1 SGHRS, CDR2 YFSETQ. This CDR3 is 16 amino acids long. The CDR3 DNA reads as TGCGCCAGCAACTTGGCCGGGGGACAGGGGTCGAATGAGCAGTTCGTC. It specifies CASNLAGGQGSNEQFV.

Regarding this clonotype: Without the conserved terminal phenylalanine or tryptophan, this CDR3 likely stems from a read error. The DNA is left out, because the CDR3 cannot be placed on it with certainty; the CDR3 is given as TCRdb lists it. The V and J genes are TRBV11-2 and TRBJ2-1; the D call of TRBD2 is as the table states it, not checked on the DNA. Inclusive of both ends, the CDR3 amounts to 16 amino acids. Germline V gene data show CDR1 as SGHAT and CDR2 as FQNNGV. This chain's CDR3 is CASTFRLAGDFNERFL.

With regard to this clonotype: One end of the junction fails to match germline, which may point to a read error. The chain uses TRBV7-8 and TRBJ2-7; no clear D gene. CDR1 and CDR2 (germline): SGHVS, FQNEAQ. The CDR3 is 13 residues long. CDR3 in DNA: TGTACCAGCAGCTTAACCCTCTCCTACGAGCAGTACTTC. Its translation is CTSSLTLSYEQYF.

CDR3 sequence reads: CASSGEGQETQYF. The CDR3 DNA reads TGCGCCAGCAGTGGAGAAGGCCAAGAGACCCAGTACTTC. J is TRBJ2-5 and V is TRBV10-1; D gene unclear. Germline CDR1 reads WNHNN; CDR2 reads SYGVQD (reference sequence). The CDR3 is 13 residues long. Trimming removed 4 bases at V and 1 base at J, with 7 bases between.

This clonotype was seen more than once but under ten times. This chain connects TRBV2 to TRBJ2-3; no clear D. The CDR3 extends over 11 amino acids. V lost 5 bases, J lost 5 bases, and 5 bases lay in between. CDR1 is SNHLY, CDR2 FYNNEI, per germline. The CDR3 protein is CASSFEDTQYF. CDR3 nucleotide sequence: TGTGCCAGCAGTTTCGAAGATACGCAGTATTTT.

A remark on this clonotype: The conserved phenylalanine or tryptophan is not found at the CDR3 terminus, so this likely reflects a read error. V and J are TRBV29-1 and TRBJ2-5, with 10 bases aligning to TRBD2. The ends lost 1 base at V and 5 bases at J; junction bases unmatched: 4. The CDR3 has 14 residues. The germline V gene has CDR1 SQVTM and CDR2 ANQGSEA. The CDR3 region has the DNA TGCAGCGTTGAAGGGCTAGCGGGAGACGAGACCCAGTACATC. It is translated as CSVEGLAGDETQYI.

As regards this clonotype: The junction shows a germline mismatch at one end, possibly a read error. V usage is TRBV11-2 and J usage is TRBJ2-6; TRBD1 matches 7 bases. This CDR3 contains 18 residues. The germline gives CDR1 SGHAT, CDR2 FQNNGV. The CDR3 coding sequence is TGCGCCAGCAGCAGACAGACAGGGTTTGTGTCTGGGGCCAACGTCCTGACTTTC. Its translation is CASSRQTGFVSGANVLTF. Full variable domain (rest looked up from reference TRBV11-2 and TRBJ2-6): EAGVAQSPRYKIIEKRQSVAFWCNPISGHATLYWYQQILGQGPKLLIQFQNNGVVDDSQLPKDRFSAERLKGVDSTLKIQPAKLEDSAVYLCASSRQTGFVSGANVLTFGAGSRLTVL.

On this clonotype itself: Mismatch with germline at one junction end may stem from a read error. The rearrangement uses TRBV5-5 and TRBJ2-7, with 10 bases lining up with TRBD1. Germline V gene data show CDR1 as SGHKS and CDR2 as YYEKEE (reference sequence). The length of the CDR3 is 17 residues. Here the CDR3 reads CASSLAAWTGGIYKQYF. The DNA for the CDR3 is TGTGCCAGCAGCTTGGCGGCGTGGACAGGGGGAATCTACAAGCAGTACTTC. Drawing the rest from reference TRBV5-5 and TRBJ2-7, the complete variable domain is DAGVTQSPTHLIKTRGQQVTLRCSPISGHKSVSWYQQVLGQGPQFIFQYYEKEERGRGNFPDRFSARQFPNYSSELNVNALLLGDSALYLCASSLAAWTGGIYKQYFGPGTRLTVT.